This T cell receptor (beta chain) was identified in a study of T cells in Graves' hyperthyroidism and ophthalmopathy (dated by TCRdb to about 2019). For context, the study as a whole: Peripheral blood samples were taken at the time of initial diagnosis, prior to any treatment. Following sampling, methimazole starting at 30 mg daily was given to hyperthyroidism patients, and high-dose intravenous methylprednisolone was given to ophthalmopathy patients. A discovery cohort of approximately 97 patients, about 44 with Graves' ophthalmopathy and 55 to 60 with stable Graves' hyperthyroidism, was used to find distinguishing TCR V-J signatures. The paper describes TCR Vbeta CDR3 sequencing of 135 peripheral blood samples, made up of 40 to 45 ophthalmopathy patients, approximately 73 hyperthyroidism patients and 17 progressor patients. An independent validation cohort of 18 to 20 hyperthyroidism patients and about 16 patients who later progressed to ophthalmopathy tested prospective prediction of ophthalmopathy. Thyroid tissue and blood T-cell repertoires from several Graves' hyperthyroidism patients were also compared in the study. The roughly 91 discovery patients were randomly divided into training and test sets at a 7:3 ratio. Broader findings and caveats from the paper: A 13 V-J signature model separated ophthalmopathy from stable hyperthyroidism, with about 88% sensitivity and just under 84% specificity in cross-validation and 80%/75% in testing. Blood samples also contained most of the expanded thyroid clonotypes (frequency above 0.001), which suggests that blood repertoires may reflect thyroid immune responses. Sample size was not statistically predetermined, and blinding of investigators to group allocation was not performed. In validation, the model predicted progression to ophthalmopathy a median of about 5.9 months before onset, with roughly 70% sensitivity and nearly 75% specificity.

Moderately to severely active disease, a Clinical Activity Score of at least 3, a NOSPECS grade of at least 4, and a duration under 3 months were present in ophthalmopathy patients. Patients with uncontrolled infections, other autoimmune diseases, pregnancy or lactation were excluded. Clinical symptoms, serum thyroxine and TRAb, thyroid ultrasound, and orbital computed tomography formed the basis for the diagnoses. PBMCs were isolated from about 10 ml of fresh peripheral blood by Ficoll-Paque density gradient centrifugation. Total RNA was extracted using Trizol reagent, and RNA quality was assessed on an Agilent 2100 Bioanalyzer. Between the V and J ends, shortened by 5 bases and 5 bases respectively, the junction contains 10 bases. Inclusive of the bounding cysteine and phenylalanine, the CDR3 is 13 residues long. Kept here is only the CDR3 DNA, which spans 39 bases and is read in frame from base 1. The germline V gene (reference sequence) yields PRHDT for CDR1 and FYEKMQ for CDR2.

TCR beta CDR3 regions were amplified from RNA transcripts. A first-round RT-PCR of the TCR CDR3 used the HTBI primer set with the Qiagen OneStep RT-PCR kit. A second multiplex PCR round built the libraries, followed by size selection and purification. The libraries were sequenced on an Illumina HiSeq2000 using paired-end 100 bp reads. The study's own analysis went as follows. SOAPnuke was used to process the raw data, removing reads that contained adapters or uncalled bases, had a mean Phred below 15, or lacked an exact match to the constant primer or identifier. COPE v1.2.5 was used to merge high-quality paired reads, and clonotypes were defined as unique nucleotide sequences. MiTCR v1.1 was used to align the clonotypes against IMGT TRBV, TRBD and TRBJ reference segments. The analysis included only V-J combinations with a frequency above 0.0001, which together covered 99% to 99.2% of the repertoires. The TCS score was defined as the ratio of F50 (clonal expansion) to E x V (chaos), calculated using BLOSUM62-based TCRdist between CDR3 peptides within each V-J. Welch's t-statistics and random forest reduced 500 to 650 V-J features to 13, which were used in a naive Bayes classifier (R e1071). The Morisita-Horn index was used to measure how similar the thyroid and blood repertoires were. TCRdb reran the public reads through fastp at Q25 and MiXCR, keeping productive beta chains. Identical CDR3 proteins give one entry, which carries the most common genes and DNA. None of the V and J calls come from the authors' own analysis; TCRdb made them. For this sample there are 30,000 to 45,000 distinct CDR3 sequences; roughly 52% appear just once. The biggest ten clones account for 17% of the sample.

On this clonotype itself: What antigen it recognizes has not been identified. No much larger clone is present one base from it, and per-base qualities are unavailable.

The V gene is TRBV13 and the J gene is TRBJ1-3, with no reliable assignment of the D segment. Sequencing was performed on blood. The receptor was isolated from a man between 40 and 49 years old with Graves' ophthalmopathy. The CDR3 region has the sequence CASSLWTRNTIYF. At the DNA level, the sequence is TGTGCCAGCAGCCTCTGGACGAGAAACACCATATATTTT.